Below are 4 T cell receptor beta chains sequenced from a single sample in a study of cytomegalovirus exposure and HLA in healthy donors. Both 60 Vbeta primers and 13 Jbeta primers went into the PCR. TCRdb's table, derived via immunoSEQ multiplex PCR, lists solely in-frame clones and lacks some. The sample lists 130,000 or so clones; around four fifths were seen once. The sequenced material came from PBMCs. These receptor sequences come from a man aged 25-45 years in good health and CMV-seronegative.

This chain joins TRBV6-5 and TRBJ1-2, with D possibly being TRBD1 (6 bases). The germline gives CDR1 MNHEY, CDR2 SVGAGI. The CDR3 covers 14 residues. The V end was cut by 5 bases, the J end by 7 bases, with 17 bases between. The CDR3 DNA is TGTGCCAGCAGTATACAGGGAAGTGTCGGTGGCTACACCTTC. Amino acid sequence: CASSIQGSVGGYTF.

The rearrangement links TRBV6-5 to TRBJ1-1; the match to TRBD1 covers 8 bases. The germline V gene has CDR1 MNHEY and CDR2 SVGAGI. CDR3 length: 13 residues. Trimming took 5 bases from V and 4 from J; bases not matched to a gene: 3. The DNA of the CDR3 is TGTGCCAGCAGTCATACAGGGGGCACTGAAGCTTTCTTT. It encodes CASSHTGGTEAFF.

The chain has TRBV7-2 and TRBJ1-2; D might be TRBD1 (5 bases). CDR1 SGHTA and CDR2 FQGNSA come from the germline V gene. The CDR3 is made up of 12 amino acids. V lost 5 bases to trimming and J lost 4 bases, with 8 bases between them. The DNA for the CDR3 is TGTGCCAGCAGCCCGACAGTCTATGGCTACACCTTC. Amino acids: CASSPTVYGYTF.

The CDR3 coding sequence is TGTGCCAGCAGCTTAGGCGGACTAGCGGGCTATGAGCAGTTCTTC. Its translation: CASSLGGLAGYEQFF. The chain joins TRBV7-2 to TRBJ2-1, with TRBD2 matching over 11 bases. V shed 1 base and J 8 bases; nucleotides not matched to a gene: 4. The germline V gene has CDR1 SGHTA and CDR2 FQGNSA. The CDR3 contains 15 residues.